This T cell receptor beta chain was observed in a study of OX40 agonist ivuxolimab in advanced cancers. Study-wide background: As their treatment, patients were administered ivuxolimab, an agonistic anti-OX40 (CD134) antibody. Patients with hepatocellular carcinoma, melanoma, renal cell or head and neck cancer made up the dose-escalation patients. Findings and caveats of the study: Clones of CD4+ and CD8+ blood T cells grew by week 6 at doses of 0.1 to 3.0 mg/kg.

Trimming at V came to 2 bases and at J to 9 bases, leaving 4 bases not matched to a gene. Looked up from germline, CDR1 is MNHEY and CDR2 is SVGAGI. The CDR3 has 13 amino acids. This table comes from immunoSEQ multiplex PCR, and its TCRdb copy is limited to in-frame clones, with some not included. Here the sample spans fewer than 100,000 clones, 70% to 90% being singletons. This clone was detected once. Its antigen is unidentified. The chain carries TRBV6-5 and TRBJ1-5; 7 positions agree with TRBD1. Sequencing was performed on CD4+ or CD8+ T cells sorted from blood, taken in a trial of the OX40 agonist ivuxolimab. This sequence originates from an adult with an advanced solid tumor such as melanoma, head and neck, liver or kidney cancer. Here the CDR3 reads CASSYLRQGPQHF. The CDR3 DNA is TGTGCCAGCAGTTACCTAAGACAGGGGCCCCAGCATTTT.